The clone carrying this T cell receptor beta chain turned up a few times. Its antigen is not identified. A template switching step contributed a universal primer site, while unique molecular identifiers were present in the cDNA. TCRdb re-called the 5' RACE reads through MiXCR, storing one row per CDR3 protein. Of about 250,000 distinct CDR3 sequences in the sample, more than 13% were seen once. The data stem from a study of identical twins. General study points: Clonotypes of the beta chain that were abundant in cord blood carried fewer insertions (memory repertoires showed none). In zero-insertion analyses, partial confounding could arise from invariant MAIT and iNKT cells.

Trimming pared 5 bases from V and 4 bases from J, leaving 10 bases between. The CDR3 spans 13 residues. Sequenced input: memory (CD45RO+) T cells sorted from blood. This TCR derives from a woman younger than 35 in good health. V and J are TRBV12-3 or TRBV12-4 and TRBJ2-3; no reliable D call. In DNA form, the CDR3 reads TGTGCCAGCAGTGCCCGGAACTCAGATACGCAGTATTTT. This codes for CASSARNSDTQYF.